The 11 T cell receptor beta chains below come from one sample, sequenced in a study of vaccination and CD4 T cells after COVID-19. Sequencing of cultured CD4+ T cell DNA used the Oncomine TCR Beta short-read assay. TCRdb reanalysed the PCR reads using MiXCR and keeps one entry per CDR3 protein. The data show over 8,500 distinct CDR3 sequences, with approximately 62% seen just once and around a quarter held by the top ten. Antigen specificity for these receptors is unknown. Regarding treatment: roughly 10-day PBMC culture with coronavirus spike peptide pools or control peptides (ViraFEST assay). Those CD4+ T cells from the unexposed donor predate the COVID-19 pandemic (2011-2018). Sequenced: CD4+ T cells from blood, cultured in vitro. These receptors were obtained from a human donor in good health.

This clonotype was detected only a few times. The V gene is TRBV20-1, the J gene TRBJ1-1, with 8 bases identical to TRBD1. Germline-derived CDR1 and CDR2 are DFQATT and SNEGSKA (reference sequence). V shed 6 bases, J shed 4 bases, and the junction held 7 bases outside the gene matches. The CDR3 loop spans 13 amino acids. Here the CDR3 reads CSADPTGGTEAFF. The CDR3 DNA reads TGCAGTGCCGATCCAACAGGGGGCACTGAAGCTTTCTTT.

Only a few counts were recorded for this clonotype. V usage is TRBV7-2 and J usage is TRBJ1-2; unclear D gene. The CDR3 contains 12 residues. Germline lookup yields CDR1 SGHTA and CDR2 FQGNSA. Trimming stripped 5 bases from V and 9 bases from J, with 13 bases between. The CDR3 bases are TGTGCCAGCAGCCCGGAGACCATACGCTACACCTTC. This gives the protein CASSPETIRYTF.

This clonotype has only a few counts. This chain joins TRBV19 and TRBJ1-1, with 9 bases aligning to TRBD1. This CDR3 spans 15 amino acids. J lost 2 bases, V lost 6 bases, and 7 bases had no gene match. CDR1 and CDR2 (germline): LNHDA, SQIVND (reference sequence). The CDR3 sequence is CASSSDRGANTEAFF. The CDR3 coding sequence is TGTGCCAGTAGCTCAGACAGGGGGGCTAACACTGAAGCTTTCTTT.

The chain is built from TRBV20-1 and TRBJ1-5, with a weak D call TRBD1 (6 bases). This CDR3 has 16 residues. V shed 6 bases and J shed 2 bases, with 20 bases lying between them. Germline values: CDR1 DFQATT, CDR2 SNEGSKA (reference sequence). The DNA of the CDR3 is TGCAGTGCCCCCCAGGGCAGGGGAGGCGGCAATCAGCCCCAGCATTTT. Protein product: CSAPQGRGGGNQPQHF.

V gene TRBV6-5 combines with J gene TRBJ2-7; D assignment may be TRBD1 or TRBD2 (5 bases each). The CDR3 sequence is 21 residues long. Trimming cost V 0 bases and J 0 bases, with 27 bases left between them. Per the germline V gene, CDR1 is MNHEY and CDR2 is SVGAGI. The DNA of the CDR3 is TGTGCCAGCAGTTACTCGAGATTGGTCGGGACGGACCAATTGAGCTCCTACGAGCAGTACTTC. It specifies CASSYSRLVGTDQLSSYEQYF.

This clonotype was seen only once. The chain uses TRBV5-6 and TRBJ2-3; 7 nucleotides align to TRBD2. The germline V gene encodes CDR1 SGHDT and CDR2 YYEEEE. V shed 3 bases, J shed 1 base, and the junction held 8 bases outside the gene matches. The CDR3 runs 16 residues. Written as DNA, the CDR3 is TGTGCCAGCAGCTCAACCTTAGCGGGTGGCACAGATACGCAGTATTTT. It specifies CASSSTLAGGTDTQYF.

V usage is TRBV12-3 or TRBV12-4 and J usage is TRBJ1-5; perhaps TRBD1 as D (5 bases). V was cut by 6 bases and J by 9 bases, with 9 bases left in between. The CDR3 runs 11 residues. CDR3 sequence: CASRIQGPQHF. The CDR3 DNA reads as TGTGCCAGCAGAATTCAGGGGCCCCAGCATTTT.

This clonotype has a handful of counts. This chain connects TRBV19 to TRBJ2-2; D is possibly TRBD1 (8 bases). Trimming cost V 5 bases and J 7 bases, with 20 bases left between them. The CDR3 has 16 residues. Germline assignment: CDR1 LNHDA and CDR2 SQIVND (reference sequence). CDR3 sequence: CASSQRGRGLVGELFF. CDR3 DNA: TGTGCCAGTAGTCAGCGGGGCAGGGGGCTTGTCGGGGAGCTGTTTTTT.

This clonotype was seen a handful of times. V is TRBV2 and J is TRBJ2-3, with 13 positions matching TRBD2. The CDR3 has 16 residues. The junction had 2 bases not matched to a gene; V was cut back by 4 bases and J by 1 base. Germline-derived CDR1 and CDR2 are SNHLY and FYNNEI. The CDR3 reads CASSALAGGRTDTQYF. The CDR3 DNA reads as TGTGCCAGCAGTGCACTAGCGGGAGGGCGCACAGATACGCAGTATTTT.

This clonotype was observed a single time. The chain's CDR3 is CASSPTGFTGQPQHF. The CDR3 coding sequence is TGTGCCAGCAGTCCCACAGGGTTTACGGGTCAGCCCCAGCATTTT. The chain is built from TRBV6-1 and TRBJ1-5; a weak D match, TRBD1 (6 bases). V shed 5 bases and J shed 6 bases, with 17 bases lying between them. This CDR3 region has 15 residues. CDR1 is MNHNS and CDR2 is SASEGT in the germline V gene.

The chain combines TRBV25-1 with TRBJ2-6, with 8 bases lining up with TRBD1. CDR3 size: 14 residues. Losses at the gene ends were 5 bases for V and 7 bases for J; bases not matched to a gene: 4. From germline, CDR1 is MGHDK and CDR2 SYGVNS. CDR3 in DNA: TGTGCCAGCAGTTCGACAGGGGTTGCCAACGTCCTGACTTTC. The encoded protein is CASSSTGVANVLTF.